This entry lists 23 T cell receptor beta chains sequenced from one sample in a study of cytomegalovirus exposure and HLA in healthy donors. Primers included in the PCR were 60 Vbeta and 13 Jbeta primers. Data came from immunoSEQ multiplex PCR; TCRdb stores just in-frame clones and leaves some out. The sample has 200,000 or so clones, approximately 85% seen once; the top ten hold 6.5%. Sequencing was done on a sample of PBMCs. These receptors came from a woman in her forties or fifties in good health and CMV-seropositive.

The chain carries TRBV9 and TRBJ1-3, with 8 bases fitting TRBD1. The CDR3 has 17 amino acids. Germline CDR1 reads SGDLS; CDR2 reads YYNGEE. The V gene end was trimmed by 4 bases and the J gene end by 4 bases; junction bases not matched to a gene: 13. CDR3 sequence reads: CASSLHGAGGAGNTIYF. CDR3 DNA: TGTGCCAGCAGCCTCCATGGAGCAGGGGGCGCGGGAAACACCATATATTTT.

This sequence joins TRBV6-5 and TRBJ2-7, with D maybe TRBD2 (5 bases). The length of the CDR3 is 13 residues. The ends were cut back, 2 bases at V and 8 bases at J, with 13 bases in the middle. Germline loops: CDR1 MNHEY, CDR2 SVGAGI. The CDR3 protein is CASSYNLGEKQYF. In DNA form, the CDR3 reads TGTGCCAGCAGTTACAATCTTGGGGAGAAGCAGTACTTC.

This clone was recorded once. The chain couples TRBV5-1 to TRBJ2-1; 7 nucleotides match TRBD2. Germline assignment: CDR1 SGHRS and CDR2 YFSETQ. With V trimmed by 6 bases and J by 7 bases, 10 bases remained unmatched. This CDR3 is built from 14 residues. The CDR3 reads CASIPGPGGNEQFF. The DNA for the CDR3 is TGCGCCAGCATCCCCGGGCCGGGGGGTAATGAGCAGTTCTTC.

This clone is a singleton in its sample. This sequence joins TRBV27 and TRBJ1-5; 8 nucleotides align to TRBD1. J was trimmed by 7 bases and V by 4 bases; bases with no gene match: 3. This CDR3 spans 13 amino acids. The germline gives CDR1 MNHEY, CDR2 SMNVEV (reference sequence). The CDR3 here is CASSSDREQPQHF. The CDR3 DNA is TGTGCCAGCAGTTCGGACAGGGAGCAGCCCCAGCATTTT.

This rearrangement joins TRBV28 to TRBJ1-4; D not certain. Trimming left V 3 bases short and J 8 bases short, with 16 bases between. The CDR3 has 15 amino acids. CDR1 and CDR2 from the germline V gene are MDHEN and SYDVKM. DNA of the CDR3: TGTGCCAGCAGTTTCCCCGCCTCGGCGGGGGAAAAACTGTTTTTT. It translates to CASSFPASAGEKLFF.

Only one count was recorded for this clone. J is TRBJ1-5 and V is TRBV30; possibly TRBD1 for D (6 bases). This CDR3 is 15 amino acids long. Deletions cut 1 base from V and 8 bases from J, with 18 bases between. From germline, CDR1 is GTSNPN and CDR2 SVGIG (reference sequence). The CDR3 reads CAWSGKGGGWKPQHF. As DNA, the CDR3 is TGTGCCTGGAGTGGAAAGGGGGGGGGATGGAAGCCCCAGCATTTT. The full variable domain, completed using reference TRBV30 and TRBJ1-5, is SQTIHQWPATLVQPVGSPLSLECTVEGTSNPNLYWYRQAAGRGLQLLFYSVGIGQISSEVPQNLSASRPQDRQFILSSKKLLLSDSGFYLCAWSGKGGGWKPQHFGDGTRLSIL.

The rearrangement uses TRBV6-5 and TRBJ2-7; 10 nucleotides match TRBD1. The CDR3 totals 15 residues. Germline assignment: CDR1 MNHEY and CDR2 SVGAGI. V dropped 5 bases and J dropped 6; count of bases not matched to a gene: 10. The CDR3 protein is CASSRRQGATGEQYF. CDR3 bases: TGTGCCAGCAGTCGGAGACAGGGGGCTACGGGCGAGCAGTACTTC.

This clone was found once. The rearrangement links TRBV10-3 to TRBJ2-2; 9 nucleotides align to TRBD2. Unmatched junction bases numbered 9, after V lost 9 bases and J lost 7 bases. Germline values: CDR1 ENHRY, CDR2 SYGVKD. There are 14 residues in the CDR3. CDR3 residues: CAISGGDRGGELFF. DNA for the CDR3: TGTGCCATTAGCGGGGGAGATCGTGGCGGGGAGCTGTTTTTT.

As DNA, the CDR3 is TGTGCCAGCAGCCCCTTTCTAGCGGGCAACACCGGGGAGCTGTTTTTT. This encodes CASSPFLAGNTGELFF. The chain employs TRBV7-3 and TRBJ2-2; 8 nucleotides agree with TRBD2. CDR3 length equals 16 residues. Germline V gives CDR1 SGHTA, CDR2 FQGTGA. Trimming took 5 bases from V and 2 from J; bases not matched to a gene: 7.

As concerns this clone: At one of its ends the junction is not consistent with the germline gene, which may arise from a read error. The rearrangement links TRBV13 to TRBJ1-2; 10 nucleotides match TRBD1. CDR1 and CDR2 (germline): PRHDT, FYEKMQ (reference sequence). The CDR3 has 16 residues. The chain's CDR3 is CASSLGQGGRNYGYTF. CDR3 in DNA: TGTGCCAGCAGCCTAGGACAGGGGGGAAGAAACTATGGCTACACCTTC.

The chain joins TRBV15 to TRBJ2-2; unclear D gene. CDR1 is LNHNV, CDR2 YYDKDF, per germline (reference sequence). The CDR3 loop spans 13 amino acids. Trimming stripped 0 bases from V and 6 bases from J, with 5 bases between. CDR3 in amino acids: CATSRDTSGELFF. The CDR3 coding sequence is TGTGCCACCAGCAGAGATACTTCCGGGGAGCTGTTTTTT.

This rearrangement joins TRBV25-1 to TRBJ2-3; D is possibly TRBD2 (5 bases). Germline V CDR1 and CDR2: MGHDK, SYGVNS. Trimming pared 6 bases from V and 5 bases from J, leaving 9 bases between. This CDR3 has 12 amino acids. CDR3 bases: TGTGCCAGCAGCTTGGCGGGAGATACGCAGTATTTT. It translates to CASSLAGDTQYF.

As regards this clone: The junction differs from germline at one of its ends, possibly a read error. This chain joins TRBV7-9 and TRBJ2-2; 11 nucleotides match TRBD2. Germline lookup yields CDR1 SEHNR and CDR2 FQNEAQ (reference sequence). This CDR3 is 17 amino acids long. The CDR3 DNA reads TGTTCCAGCAGCTTAGGGGGGACTAGCGGTTTCACCGGGGAGCTGTTTTTT. Protein: CSSSLGGTSGFTGELFF. Full variable domain (remainder filled in from reference TRBV7-9 and TRBJ2-2): DTGVSQNPRHKITKRGQNVTFRCDPISEHNRLYWYRQTLGQGPEFLTYFQNEAQLEKSRLLSDRFSAERPKGSFSTLEIQRTEQGDSAMYLCSSSLGGTSGFTGELFFGEGSRLTVL.

This chain connects TRBV7-9 to TRBJ2-6; TRBD1 is a possible D gene (6 bases). Germline loops: CDR1 SEHNR, CDR2 FQNEAQ (reference sequence). The CDR3 totals 16 residues. V lost 5 bases and J lost 4, with 15 bases in between. The CDR3 is CASSPHRANGANVLTF. CDR3 nucleotides: TGTGCCAGCAGCCCACACAGGGCAAACGGGGCCAACGTCCTGACTTTC. Full variable domain (outside the CDR3, taken from reference TRBV7-9 and TRBJ2-6): DTGVSQNPRHKITKRGQNVTFRCDPISEHNRLYWYRQTLGQGPEFLTYFQNEAQLEKSRLLSDRFSAERPKGSFSTLEIQRTEQGDSAMYLCASSPHRANGANVLTFGAGSRLTVL.

The rearrangement joins TRBV9 to TRBJ2-7; 8 bases align to TRBD2. CDR1 and CDR2 from the germline V gene are SGDLS and YYNGEE. The J segment lost 4 bases and the V segment lost 0 bases, leaving 6 bases of the junction unmatched. This CDR3 has 15 residues. CDR3 in amino acids: CASSVGAGVNYEQYF. In nucleotides, the CDR3 is TGTGCCAGCAGCGTAGGAGCGGGAGTCAATTACGAGCAGTACTTC.

The rearrangement joins TRBV19 to TRBJ2-1; 12 bases fit TRBD2. The junction had 7 bases not matched to a gene; V was cut back by 8 bases and J by 8 bases. Germline lookup yields CDR1 LNHDA and CDR2 SQIVND (reference sequence). The CDR3 runs 14 residues. Here the CDR3 reads CASAPGLAGHEQFF. CDR3 sequence (DNA): TGTGCCAGTGCCCCGGGACTAGCGGGCCATGAGCAGTTCTTC.

This chain joins TRBV5-1 and TRBJ2-1, with 11 bases identical to TRBD1. Germline V gene sequence: CDR1 SGHRS, CDR2 YFSETQ. This CDR3 region has 16 residues. Trimming removed 3 bases from V and 2 bases from J; junction bases left unmatched: 4. The CDR3, as DNA: TGCGCCAGCAGCTGGGGGACAGGGGGAGCCTACAATGAGCAGTTCTTC. It codes for CASSWGTGGAYNEQFF.

V is TRBV5-4 and J is TRBJ2-1; 8 nucleotides agree with TRBD2. The CDR3 has 15 amino acids. Germline CDR1 and CDR2: SGHNT and YYREEE (reference sequence). V shed 10 bases and J 3 bases; nucleotides not matched to a gene: 12. The CDR3 sequence: CAASPRGGLYNEQFF. For the CDR3, the DNA is TGTGCCGCCAGCCCCCGGGGGGGCCTCTACAATGAGCAGTTCTTC.

This clone turned up a few times. The chain is built from TRBV10-1 and TRBJ2-7, with 10 positions matching TRBD2. This CDR3 comprises 15 residues. After removal of 6 bases from V and 3 bases from J, the junction contained 8 bases not matched to a gene. In germline, CDR1 is WNHNN, CDR2 SYGVQD (reference sequence). For the CDR3, the DNA is TGCGCCAGCAGCTCAGGACTAGCGGACTACTACGAGCAGTACTTC. Its translation: CASSSGLADYYEQYF.

V gene TRBV6-1 combines with J gene TRBJ2-7; 9 positions agree with TRBD1. CDR3 length: 13 residues. Trimming cost V 6 bases and J 3 bases; bases outside gene matches: 3. CDR1 MNHNS and CDR2 SASEGT come from the germline V gene. The CDR3: CASSRTGDYEQYF. DNA for the CDR3: TGTGCCAGCAGCCGGACAGGGGACTACGAGCAGTACTTC.

V gene TRBV18 combines with J gene TRBJ2-3; D might be TRBD1 (6 bases). The CDR3 loop spans 17 amino acids. V was clipped by 3 bases and J by 0 bases, with 16 bases between them. Per germline, CDR1 KGHSH and CDR2 LQKENI. DNA of the CDR3: TGTGCCAGCTCACCTGTGACAGGCTCCTCTAGCACAGATACGCAGTATTTT. It translates to CASSPVTGSSSTDTQYF. The full variable domain, with the rest looked up from reference TRBV18 and TRBJ2-3, is NAGVMQNPRHLVRRRGQEARLRCSPMKGHSHVYWYRQLPEEGLKFMVYLQKENIIDESGMPKERFSAEFPKEGPSILRIQQVVRGDSAAYFCASSPVTGSSSTDTQYFGPGTRLTVL.

Note on this clone: One end of the junction does not line up with germline, which may come from a read error. The CDR3: CSSSLILNEQFF. The DNA for the CDR3 is TGTTCCAGCAGCTTAATTCTCAATGAGCAGTTCTTC. The chain employs TRBV7-9 and TRBJ2-1; D unclear. CDR3 length: 12 residues. Germline-derived CDR1 and CDR2 are SEHNR and FQNEAQ (reference sequence).

As to this clone: The identical CDR3 is also encoded by other nucleotide sequences in the sample. The chain uses TRBV13 and TRBJ1-4; TRBD1 matches at 9 bases. This CDR3 is 15 amino acids long. The V and J ends lost 5 bases and 10 bases, in that order; junction bases with no gene match: 11. Germline V gives CDR1 PRHDT, CDR2 FYEKMQ (reference sequence). CDR3 nucleotide sequence: TGTGCCAGCAGCGAAGAAGGGACAGGGAAAGGAAAACTGTTTTTT. It translates to CASSEEGTGKGKLFF.